The clone carrying this TCR beta chain has more than one count but fewer than ten. Its antigen remains unidentified. The PCR used 60 Vbeta and 13 Jbeta primers. Authors' processing steps: An analysis performed later counted about 80 million unique TCR beta chains (roughly 9.9 million of them shared). Using immunoSEQ multiplex PCR, the repertoire was profiled, and TCRdb retains in-frame clones only, with some absent. V, J and clone size were drawn from that table, and D and trimming were deduced from the DNA. Among about 110,000 clones, around 66% were seen once, and the ten largest hold 8% to 10%. This sample was taken from a study of cytomegalovirus exposure and HLA in healthy donors. General study points: Looking again later, the authors saw that most CMV-associated TCR beta chains seemed HLA-restricted. In a later analysis, HLA-associated TCR beta chains were more clonally expanded than equally common others. The study listed some 160 cytomegalovirus-associated TCR beta chains.

CDR1 is MNHEY, CDR2 SVGAGI, per germline. V was clipped by 5 bases and J by 3 bases; unmatched bases: 7. The CDR3 runs to 14 residues. The rearrangement joins TRBV6-5 to TRBJ2-7; 7 bases are shared with TRBD2. The sequence was obtained from a man between 18 and 35 years old in good health and CMV-seropositive. Sequencing was carried out using PBMCs. The CDR3 loop reads CASSEWGGVYEQYV. CDR3 nucleotide sequence: TGTGCCAGCAGTGAATGGGGGGGGGTCTACGAGCAGTACGTC.